A selection of T cell receptor beta chains follows, all from one sample in a study of blood T cell repertoires in COVID-19. The assay was immunoSEQ multiplex PCR, and TCRdb's table has in-frame clones only and misses some. The table shows around 47,000 clones, with about 85% occurring only once. Material: peripheral blood. These receptors all come from a woman older than 75 in a cohort sampled during active or convalescent COVID-19. Each CDR3 is given with its conserved first and last residue. D genes are given only for firm matches. Clone sizes are given selectively: once, few, many, or a class where the clone is expanded.

D gene,V gene,J gene,clone size,CDR3 DNA,CDR3 protein
NA,TRBV7-2,TRBJ1-1,NA,TGTGCCAGCAGCCCTCAGGCAGTTAACACTGAAGCTTTCTTT,CASSPQAVNTEAFF
NA,TRBV6-1,TRBJ2-5,NA,TGTGCCAGCAGTGAAACAGTCGGGGGAGAGACCCAGTACTTC,CASSETVGGETQYF
NA,TRBV11-2,TRBJ2-7,NA,TGTGCCAGCAGCTTTGACAGGATCTCCTACGAGCAGTACTTC,CASSFDRISYEQYF
TRBD2,TRBV6-2/TRBV6-3,TRBJ2-7,NA,TGTGCCAGCAGTTACTCTTGGCTAGCGGGGGGATACGAGCAGTACTTC,CASSYSWLAGGYEQYF
NA,TRBV28,TRBJ2-1,NA,TGTGCCAGCAGTCCTCCTGGACACCGCCCGAACGGATGGTACAATGAGCAGTTCTTC,CASSPPGHRPNGWYNEQFF
NA,TRBV2,TRBJ1-4,NA,TGTGCCAGCAGCGAGTCCAAACGAAGGGGAAAACTGTTTTTT,CASSESKRRGKLFF
NA,TRBV18,TRBJ2-7,NA,TGTGCCAGCTCACCACCTACAGGGTCCCACGAGCAGTACTTC,CASSPPTGSHEQYF
TRBD1,TRBV10-3,TRBJ1-5,NA,TGTGCCATCAGAGGGGACAGTAGCAATCAGCCCCAGCATTTT,CAIRGDSSNQPQHF
NA,TRBV6-1,TRBJ1-2,NA,TGTGCCAGCAGTGAACAGTCTAACTATGGCTACACCTTC,CASSEQSNYGYTF
TRBD2,TRBV6-5,TRBJ2-1,NA,TGTGCCAGCAGTTACTCCAGCGGGGGGGCGTCCAATGAGCAGTTCTTC,CASSYSSGGASNEQFF
NA,TRBV5-5,TRBJ2-7,NA,TGTGCCAGCAGCCTTCTCGGGTACGAGCAGTACTTC,CASSLLGYEQYF
TRBD1,TRBV29-1,TRBJ2-1,NA,TGCAGCGTTGAGGACAGGGTAGTCGATGAGCAGTTCTTC,CSVEDRVVDEQFF
TRBD2,TRBV9,TRBJ2-3,NA,TGTGCCAGCAGCGCGACTAGCGGGAAGACAGATACGCAGTATTTT,CASSATSGKTDTQYF
TRBD2,TRBV11-2,TRBJ2-7,NA,TGTGCCAGCAGCTTAGTTTCTTCGGGACTAGCAGCCCTGGGAGAGCAGTACTTC,CASSLVSSGLAALGEQYF
NA,TRBV5-1,TRBJ2-5,NA,TGCGCCAGCAGCTTGGGTCGAGGGAGGGAGACCCAGTACTTC,CASSLGRGRETQYF
TRBD1,TRBV5-1,TRBJ1-2,NA,TGCGCCAGCAGCTTGGTAGGCCAGGGGGCCTCTGGCTACACCTTC,CASSLVGQGASGYTF
TRBD2,TRBV7-2,TRBJ2-2,NA,TGTGCCAGCAGCGAGCTAGCGGGGGGAAACACCGGGGAGCTGTTTTTT,CASSELAGGNTGELFF
TRBD1,TRBV7-9,TRBJ2-7,NA,TGTGCCAGCAGCTTCTGGACAGGGGGAATTGGTCACGAGCAGTACTTC,CASSFWTGGIGHEQYF
TRBD2,TRBV5-4,TRBJ2-5,NA,TGTGCCAGCAGCTGGACCGGGACTACACAAGAGACCCAGTACTTC,CASSWTGTTQETQYF
TRBD2,TRBV10-3,TRBJ2-7,NA,TGTGCCATCAGTGCAATGGCTAGCGGGGACGAGCAGTACTTC,CAISAMASGDEQYF
NA,TRBV7-9,TRBJ1-5,NA,TGTGCCAGCAGCTTGTTTGAGAATCAGCCCCAGCATTTT,CASSLFENQPQHF
TRBD1,TRBV27,TRBJ2-7,few,TGTGCCAGCAGTTTAAGGGACAGGCCCTACGAGCAGTACTTC,CASSLRDRPYEQYF
TRBD1,TRBV5-6,TRBJ2-1,NA,TGTGCCAGCAGCTTGAGCCTGACAGGGGTGTTCAATGAGCAGTTCTTC,CASSLSLTGVFNEQFF
NA,TRBV9,TRBJ1-3,NA,TGTGCCAGCAGCCCCCGCGAAGCCTCTGGAAACACCATATATTTT,CASSPREASGNTIYF